Sequencing of this T cell receptor beta chain was carried out in a study of blood T cells in healthy people across ages. Germline-derived CDR1 and CDR2 are SGHTA and FQGNSA. V was clipped by 0 bases and J by 5 bases, with 10 bases between them. This CDR3 is 14 amino acids long. The table lists this clonotype with many counts. Primed by a sample-barcoded 5' primer and a J-beta primer mix, a second PCR proceeded for roughly 6 to 12 cycles. One entry per CDR3 protein results from TCRdb running MiXCR on the 5' RACE reads. The sample records over a million distinct CDR3 sequences, 35% to 45% being singletons.

The chain links TRBV7-2 to TRBJ1-1, with TRBD1 as a possible D gene (6 bases). The receptor was isolated from a young woman in good health. Sequenced material: blood. CDR3 sequence reads: CASSLAGARTEAFF. In DNA form, the CDR3 reads TGTGCCAGCAGCTTAGCGGGGGCGCGTACTGAAGCTTTCTTT.